This is a list of T cell receptor beta chains from one sample in a study of blood T cell repertoires in COVID-19. The data were produced by immunoSEQ multiplex PCR, yet TCRdb's version contains in-frame clones alone and is incomplete. This table has fewer than 700,000 clones, around 90% appearing once. Sequences were obtained from peripheral blood. These receptors were obtained from a woman aged 50 to 60 with COVID-19, enrolled during active disease. The CDR3 runs from the conserved cysteine through the conserved F or W. D genes are given only for firm matches. Clone size is shown for a subset of rows, as once, few, many or a class of expanded clone.

D: .
J: TRBJ2-2
V: TRBV28
size: .
CDR3: CASGLRAGELFF

D: TRBD1
J: TRBJ2-7
V: TRBV6-5
size: .
CDR3: CASSPTGSYEQYF

D: .
J: TRBJ1-1
V: TRBV10-3
size: .
CDR3: CAISDAGMNTEAFF

D: TRBD2
J: TRBJ2-5
V: TRBV29-1
size: .
CDR3: CSVEADGGAETQYF

D: .
J: TRBJ2-3
V: TRBV2
size: once
CDR3: CASSEGGPDTQYF

D: .
J: TRBJ1-3
V: TRBV10-3
size: .
CDR3: CAIRDSIGNTIYF

D: TRBD2
J: TRBJ2-1
V: TRBV7-3
size: .
CDR3: CASSYGTSGDNEQFF

D: .
J: TRBJ2-2
V: TRBV27
size: .
CDR3: CASRGPRSYRGRAGELFF

D: .
J: TRBJ1-5
V: TRBV10-3
size: .
CDR3: CAISELSTEQPQHF

D: .
J: TRBJ1-5
V: TRBV30
size: .
CDR3: CAWSLSQGPQPQHF

D: .
J: TRBJ2-7
V: TRBV30
size: once
CDR3: CAWSRGTAYEQYF

D: .
J: TRBJ1-5
V: TRBV30
size: .
CDR3: CAWSVNGRVKPQHF

D: .
J: TRBJ2-7
V: TRBV5-6
size: .
CDR3: CASSINYEQYF

D: .
J: TRBJ1-1
V: TRBV10-1
size: .
CDR3: CASRVDRSSTEAFF

D: .
J: TRBJ2-1
V: TRBV2
size: .
CDR3: CASVSGAYNEQFF

D: .
J: TRBJ1-1
V: TRBV27
size: .
CDR3: CASKGVLNTEAFF

D: TRBD2
J: TRBJ2-1
V: TRBV9
size: .
CDR3: CASSAPSGGTTYNEQFF

D: TRBD1
J: TRBJ2-1
V: TRBV24-1
size: .
CDR3: CATSDSGQGADEQFF

D: .
J: TRBJ1-6
V: TRBV9
size: .
CDR3: CASSGQKYNSPLHF